Presented here are 17 T cell receptor beta chains from one specimen sequenced in a study of OX40 agonist ivuxolimab in advanced cancers. The protocol was immunoSEQ multiplex PCR, while the TCRdb copy is restricted to in-frame clones and leaves out a portion. The sample yields tens of thousands of clones, around nine tenths seen once. The specimen was CD4+ or CD8+ T cells sorted from blood, collected in a trial of the OX40 agonist ivuxolimab. These receptors were collected from an adult with an advanced solid tumor such as melanoma, head and neck, liver or kidney cancer.

The chain recombines TRBV15 with TRBJ2-5; tentatively, D is TRBD2 (7 bases). Germline V gives CDR1 LNHNV, CDR2 YYDKDF (reference sequence). V was cut by 2 bases and J by 5 bases, with 21 bases left in between. This CDR3 contains 17 residues. The DNA for the CDR3 is TGTGCCACCAGCAGATCTCCTGGTCTGGGGGGGCGCGAGACCCAGTACTTC. Its protein is CATSRSPGLGGRETQYF.

This clone has a handful of counts. This chain connects TRBV7-7 to TRBJ2-5; 10 bases agree with TRBD1. J gave up 5 bases and V 5 bases, and 11 bases lay outside the gene matches. The germline V gene encodes CDR1 SSHAT and CDR2 FNYEAQ (reference sequence). The CDR3 length is 16 residues. The DNA for the CDR3 is TGTGCCAGCAGCCGACTCGGACAGGGGGTAGGGGAGACCCAGTACTTC. It translates to CASSRLGQGVGETQYF.

The chain is built from TRBV7-3 and TRBJ1-5; 8 bases map to TRBD1. There are 15 residues in the CDR3. Germline V gene lookup returns CDR1 SGHTA and CDR2 FQGTGA. J gave up 3 bases and V 3 bases, and 4 bases lay outside the gene matches. DNA of the CDR3: TGTGCCAGCAGCTTGGGACAGGCCATCAATCAGCCCCAGCATTTT. Translating it yields CASSLGQAINQPQHF.

The genes are TRBV6-6 and TRBJ1-5, with D uncertain. With 2 bases removed from V and 7 bases from J, the gap between germline ends came to 9 bases. The V gene's germline CDR1 is MNHNY and CDR2 SVGAGI (reference sequence). CDR3 length: 13 amino acids. This chain's CDR3 is CASSYGGVQPQHF. The CDR3 nucleotides are TGTGCCAGCAGTTACGGCGGTGTCCAGCCCCAGCATTTT.

The chain uses TRBV4-3 and TRBJ2-7; possibly TRBD1 for D (6 bases). V lost 4 bases to trimming and J lost 8 bases, with 15 bases between them. CDR1 LGHNA and CDR2 YSLEER come from the germline V gene. The CDR3 has 13 residues. The CDR3 DNA is TGCGCCAGCAGCCTAAGGCCAGGGGACAAGCAGTACTTC. It encodes CASSLRPGDKQYF.

The chain is built from TRBV19 and TRBJ2-7; no definite D call. The length of the CDR3 is 11 residues. The germline V and J ends were trimmed by 4 bases and 3 bases, with 4 bases remaining between them. Germline loops: CDR1 LNHDA, CDR2 SQIVND (reference sequence). The CDR3 DNA follows: TGTGCCAGTAGTAGCAACTACGAGCAGTACTTC. Its protein product is CASSSNYEQYF.

The chain employs TRBV19 and TRBJ2-7; 7 bases agree with TRBD1. This CDR3 comprises 15 residues. Trimming at V came to 6 bases and at J to 3 bases, leaving 11 bases not matched to a gene. CDR1 and CDR2 (germline): LNHDA, SQIVND (reference sequence). CDR3 loop: CASSALPGQNYEQYF. DNA for the CDR3: TGTGCCAGTAGCGCGTTACCGGGACAGAACTACGAGCAGTACTTC.

The chain joins TRBV27 to TRBJ2-3, with 8 bases fitting TRBD2. This CDR3 has 13 residues. Germline CDR1 is MNHEY and CDR2 is SMNVEV (reference sequence). With V trimmed by 10 bases and J by 5 bases, 8 bases remained unmatched. The CDR3 nucleotides read TGTGCCACCCAAAGGCGGGAGGAAGATACGCAGTATTTT. Translated, it gives CATQRREEDTQYF.

V usage is TRBV5-1 and J usage is TRBJ2-4; 11 nucleotides match TRBD2. The V and J ends lost 3 bases and 0 bases, in that order; junction bases with no gene match: 14. Germline V CDR1 and CDR2: SGHRS, YFSETQ. This CDR3 spans 20 amino acids. CDR3 DNA: TGCGCCAGCAGCTGGGGAGGGTCGGGACTAGCGGAGTTAGCCAAAAACATTCAGTACTTC. It specifies CASSWGGSGLAELAKNIQYF.

The chain has TRBV10-3 and TRBJ2-2; D is unresolved. Germline CDR1 ENHRY, CDR2 SYGVKD. The CDR3 covers 13 residues. V shed 0 bases and J shed 4 bases, with 3 bases lying between them. The CDR3 DNA reads TGTGCCATCAGTGAGTCGGCCACCGGGGAGCTGTTTTTT. It translates to CAISESATGELFF.

The chain employs TRBV7-2 and TRBJ2-5, with a possible D match to TRBD2 (6 bases). With 1 base removed from V and 5 bases from J, the gap between germline ends came to 14 bases. Germline V CDR1 and CDR2: SGHTA, FQGNSA. The CDR3 loop spans 15 amino acids. CDR3 sequence: CASSLDPGVGETQYF. The CDR3 DNA reads TGTGCCAGCAGCTTAGACCCGGGGGTAGGGGAGACCCAGTACTTC.

This rearrangement joins TRBV7-9 to TRBJ1-1; a possible D gene is TRBD1 (6 bases). The CDR3 is made up of 12 amino acids. With 6 bases removed from V and 6 bases from J, the gap between germline ends came to 11 bases. Per germline, CDR1 SEHNR and CDR2 FQNEAQ (reference sequence). CDR3 sequence (DNA): TGTGCCAGCAGAAACAGGGCGGCTGAAGCTTTCTTT. Its translation is CASRNRAAEAFF.

This chain joins TRBV6-1 and TRBJ2-7; possibly TRBD1 for D (6 bases). The CDR3 is 14 residues long. Germline V gives CDR1 MNHNS, CDR2 SASEGT. Trimming removed 7 bases from V and 9 bases from J, with 22 bases in between. The CDR3, as DNA: TGTGCCAGCACCGAACGGGCCCCAAAGACAGGGCAGTACTTC. Its translation: CASTERAPKTGQYF.

The chain joins TRBV10-3 to TRBJ2-3; D remains ambiguous. The V gene lost 6 bases and the J gene lost 4 bases, with 17 bases spanning the gap. The CDR3 totals 15 residues. CDR1 is ENHRY and CDR2 is SYGVKD in the germline V gene. The CDR3 bases are TGTGCCATCAGGAAGACCCCTTCCGGCGCAGATACGCAGTATTTT. Protein product: CAIRKTPSGADTQYF.

This clone has a handful of counts. J is TRBJ1-2 and V is TRBV11-2; D not certain. From germline, CDR1 is SGHAT and CDR2 FQNNGV. Trimming cost V 6 bases and J 3 bases, with 14 bases left between them. This CDR3 comprises 14 residues. The CDR3 loop is CASSPDPTYYGYTF. Here the CDR3 DNA reads TGTGCCAGCAGTCCAGACCCCACCTACTATGGCTACACCTTC.

V and J are TRBV6-6 and TRBJ2-5, with unresolved D. The germline V gene encodes CDR1 MNHNY and CDR2 SVGAGI (reference sequence). V was cut by 2 bases and J by 1 base, with 8 bases left in between. The CDR3 has 14 residues. DNA of the CDR3: TGTGCCAGCAGTTACAGGCAAGCCCAAGAGACCCAGTACTTC. This codes for CASSYRQAQETQYF.

The rearrangement joins TRBV10-3 to TRBJ1-2, with D hard to call. The CDR3 has 14 residues. Germline V gene sequence: CDR1 ENHRY, CDR2 SYGVKD. The ends were cut back, 7 bases at V and 6 bases at J, with 18 bases in the middle. In DNA, the CDR3 is TGTGCCATCAAACCGGAGGGAGGCGTCGATGGCTACACCTTC. Its protein product is CAIKPEGGVDGYTF.